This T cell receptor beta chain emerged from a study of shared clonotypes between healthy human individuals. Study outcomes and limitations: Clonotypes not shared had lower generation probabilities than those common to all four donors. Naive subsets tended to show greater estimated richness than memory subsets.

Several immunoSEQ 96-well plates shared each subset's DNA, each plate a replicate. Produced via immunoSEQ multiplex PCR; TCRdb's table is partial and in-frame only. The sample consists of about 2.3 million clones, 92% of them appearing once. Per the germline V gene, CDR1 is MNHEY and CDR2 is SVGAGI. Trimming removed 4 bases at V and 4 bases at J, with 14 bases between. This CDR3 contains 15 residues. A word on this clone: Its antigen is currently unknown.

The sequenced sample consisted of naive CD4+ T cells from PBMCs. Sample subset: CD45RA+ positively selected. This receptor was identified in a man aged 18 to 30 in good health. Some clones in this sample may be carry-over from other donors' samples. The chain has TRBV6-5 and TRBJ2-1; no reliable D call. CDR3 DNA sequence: TGTGCCAGCAGTTCCTCACTACTAAATTACAATGAGCAGTTCTTC. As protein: CASSSSLLNYNEQFF.